Given below is one T cell receptor (beta chain) in context. No antigen is known for it. V lost 7 bases, J lost 6 bases, and 5 bases stayed unmatched. CDR3 length equals 13 residues. Germline CDR1 is MDHEN and CDR2 is SYDVKM. The data belong to a study of OX40 agonist ivuxolimab in advanced cancers. Some clones are missing from TCRdb's copy, which holds only in-frame ones; the method was immunoSEQ multiplex PCR. This sample has tens of thousands of clones; 91% occur once, and the top ten carry 0.3% to 0.35%. Whole-study results and caveats: Low levels of normalized T-cell clonal expansion also appeared in some nonresponders. Not determined was the antigen specificity of the expanded peripheral T cells.

This chain connects TRBV28 to TRBJ2-1, with 8 positions matching TRBD1. The clonotype was recovered from an adult with an advanced solid tumor such as melanoma, head and neck, liver or kidney cancer. The material sequenced was CD4+ or CD8+ T cells sorted from blood, taken in a trial of the OX40 agonist ivuxolimab. DNA of the CDR3: TGTGCCAGCACCTCCACAGGGGGCAATGAGCAGTTCTTC. Amino acids: CASTSTGGNEQFF.